This entry is about one T cell receptor (beta chain). Its antigen specificity is not known. Base qualities are not recorded, but no much larger clone differs from it by a single base. Different DNA sequences within this sample yield the same CDR3. TCRbeta CDR3 regions were amplified from genomic DNA using the immunoSEQ Assay, a bias-controlled multiplex PCR. The authors processed their data as follows. The number of nucleated cells in each sample was estimated by amplification of reference gene primers within the assay. Sequence reads were collapsed and filtered to measure the absolute abundance of every unique TCRbeta CDR3 rearrangement. For each sample, productive Simpson clonality was calculated as the square root of Simpson's diversity index over productive rearrangements. TCRdb re-hosts the immuneACCESS table, in-frame sequences only. Its copies lack some clones; in the studies checked, an unresolved V gene accounts for under half of them, and the cause for the rest is not known. V, J and clone size are those of that table, while D and trimming were read from the DNA. A total of roughly 320,000 clones appear in this sample, 89% of them only once. About 1.7% of the sample goes to the ten largest clones.

The source of the sample is a study of blood T cell repertoires in COVID-19 (dated by TCRdb to 2019 to 2021). In terms of the full investigation: Samples covering the acute and convalescent phases of COVID-19 were provided by collaborators in the United States, Italy and Spain. The prospective study material was composed of cDNA or gDNA derived from T cells, B-cell-depleted T cells, or PBMCs. Where available, HLA class I and class II types were obtained from metadata supplied by the sample provider rather than from assay-based typing. The dataset comprised deeply sampled blood TCRbeta repertoires from subjects exposed to, actively infected with, or recovered from COVID-19. A de-identified subject ID, COVID-19 status, age in years and sex were almost always included in the sample metadata. Samples were obtained from the ongoing ImmuneRACE study (first 160 participants) and from over 1,000 subjects provided by 6 global collaborators. The repertoires were released in a freely available public database intended as a resource for research on the immune response to SARS-CoV-2. Overall study outcomes, separate from this receptor: The quantity of clinical and demographic metadata differed by source and by participant and was supplied without curation.

The germline V gene encodes CDR1 SGHKS and CDR2 YYEKEE (reference sequence). V loses 2 bases of germline sequence and J loses 5 bases, and the interval between the two ends is 4 bases. Taken from cysteine to phenylalanine, the CDR3 has 12 residues. Just CDR3 DNA is preserved here, 36 bases in frame from base 1. One collaborating source in Seattle enrolled patients while the patients were actively infected and followed the patients over time throughout the course of disease. Each collaborating institution followed its own protocols to collect whole blood in K2EDTA tubes. For TCRbeta analysis, collaborators shipped samples in one of three forms: frozen whole blood, isolated PBMCs, or DNA extracted from either of those sample types.

This receptor was identified in a woman between 25 and 40 years old with COVID-19, enrolled during active disease. Sequencing was done on a sample of peripheral blood. The receptor chain draws on TRBV5-5 and TRBJ1-4; the D gene is not confidently resolved. CDR3 region: CASSFLNEKLFF. At the DNA level, the sequence is TGTGCCAGCAGCTTTCTAAATGAAAAACTGTTTTTT. When the CDR3 is completed using the reference TRBV5-5 and TRBJ1-4 genes on either side, the full variable domain is DAGVTQSPTHLIKTRGQQVTLRCSPISGHKSVSWYQQVLGQGPQFIFQYYEKEERGRGNFPDRFSARQFPNYSSELNVNALLLGDSALYLCASSFLNEKLFFGSGTQLSVL.